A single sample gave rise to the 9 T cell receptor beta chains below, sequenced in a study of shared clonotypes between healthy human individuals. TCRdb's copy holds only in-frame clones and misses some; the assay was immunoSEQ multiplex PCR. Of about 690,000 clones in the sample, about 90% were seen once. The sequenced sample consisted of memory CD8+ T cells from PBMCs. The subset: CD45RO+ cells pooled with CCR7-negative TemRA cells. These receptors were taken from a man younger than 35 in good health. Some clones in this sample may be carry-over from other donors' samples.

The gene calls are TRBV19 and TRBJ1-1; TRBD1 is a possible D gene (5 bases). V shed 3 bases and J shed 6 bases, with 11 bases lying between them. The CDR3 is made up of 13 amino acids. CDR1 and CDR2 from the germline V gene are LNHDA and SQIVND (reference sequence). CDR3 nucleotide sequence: TGTGCCAGTAGTATCAGTCGGGGCCCTGAAGCTTTCTTT. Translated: CASSISRGPEAFF.

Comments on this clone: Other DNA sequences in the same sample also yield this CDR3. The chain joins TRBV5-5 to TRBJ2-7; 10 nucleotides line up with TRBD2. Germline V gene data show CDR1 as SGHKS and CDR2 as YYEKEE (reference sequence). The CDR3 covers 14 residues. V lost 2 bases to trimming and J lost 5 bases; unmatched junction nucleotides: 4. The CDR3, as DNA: TGTGCCAGCAGCTTACTAGCGGGGAGGCACGAGCAGTACTTC. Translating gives CASSLLAGRHEQYF.

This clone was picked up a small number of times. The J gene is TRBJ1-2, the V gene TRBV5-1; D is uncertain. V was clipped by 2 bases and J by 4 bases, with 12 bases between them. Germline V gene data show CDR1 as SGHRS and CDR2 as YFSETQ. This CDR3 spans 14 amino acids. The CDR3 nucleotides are TGCGCCAGCAGCTTTGGAGGAGAATCCTATGGCTACACCTTC. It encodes CASSFGGESYGYTF.

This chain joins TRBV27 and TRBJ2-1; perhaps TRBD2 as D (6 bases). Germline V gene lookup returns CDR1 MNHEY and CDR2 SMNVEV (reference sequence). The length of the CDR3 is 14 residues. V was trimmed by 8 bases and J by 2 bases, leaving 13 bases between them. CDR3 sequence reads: CASDKGGAYNEQFF. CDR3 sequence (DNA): TGTGCCAGCGATAAAGGAGGGGCCTACAATGAGCAGTTCTTC.

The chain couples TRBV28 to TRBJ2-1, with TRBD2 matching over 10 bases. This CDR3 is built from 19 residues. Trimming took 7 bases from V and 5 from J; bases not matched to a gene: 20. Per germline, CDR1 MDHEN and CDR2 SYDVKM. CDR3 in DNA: TGTGCCAGCAAATTGGGGTTCGAAGTGACTAGCGGGCTCAACAATGAGCAGTTCTTC. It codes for CASKLGFEVTSGLNNEQFF.

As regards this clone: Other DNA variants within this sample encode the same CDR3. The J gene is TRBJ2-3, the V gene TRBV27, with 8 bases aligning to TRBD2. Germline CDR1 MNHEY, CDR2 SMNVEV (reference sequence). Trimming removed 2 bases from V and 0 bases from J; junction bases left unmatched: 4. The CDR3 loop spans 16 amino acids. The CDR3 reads CASSLSASGSTDTQYF. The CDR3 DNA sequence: TGTGCCAGCAGTTTAAGCGCTAGCGGGAGCACAGATACGCAGTATTTT.

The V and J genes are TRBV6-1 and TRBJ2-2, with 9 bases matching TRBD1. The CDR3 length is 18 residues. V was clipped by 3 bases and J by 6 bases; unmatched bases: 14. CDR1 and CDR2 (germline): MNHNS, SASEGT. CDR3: CASSDPGTGSGWAGELFF. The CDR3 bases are TGTGCCAGCAGTGACCCTGGGACAGGGAGCGGGTGGGCCGGGGAGCTGTTTTTT.

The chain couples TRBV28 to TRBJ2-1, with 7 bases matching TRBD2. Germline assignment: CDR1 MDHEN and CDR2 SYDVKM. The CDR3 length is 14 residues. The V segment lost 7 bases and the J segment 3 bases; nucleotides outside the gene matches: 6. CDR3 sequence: CASNREALYNEQFF. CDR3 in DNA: TGTGCCAGCAACCGGGAGGCCCTCTACAATGAGCAGTTCTTC.

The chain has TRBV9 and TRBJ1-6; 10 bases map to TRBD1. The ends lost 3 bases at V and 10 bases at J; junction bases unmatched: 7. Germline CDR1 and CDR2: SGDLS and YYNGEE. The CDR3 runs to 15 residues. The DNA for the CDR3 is TGTGCCAGCAGCGGTTCCGGGACAGGGGTATCACCCCTCCACTTT. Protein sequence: CASSGSGTGVSPLHF.